One sample yielded the 7 T cell receptor beta chains listed below, sequenced in a study of Ad26.COV2.S vaccination and SARS-CoV-2 variants. Treatment specified: around 19 received Ad26.COV2.S at low or high dose, single or two shots; roughly 5 received placebo; per-sample allocation not given. Day 63 after the first injection of vaccine or placebo was the sampling time. Sequencing used immunoSEQ multiplex PCR; TCRdb keeps in-frame clones, though not all of them. The sample holds almost 400,000 clones, approximately 89% seen once. Sequencing was performed on peripheral blood, taken in a trial of Ad26.COV2.S vaccine versus placebo. These receptors all stem from a person aged 18-60 years who received the Ad26.COV2.S COVID-19 vaccine or a placebo.

The chain has TRBV6-2 or TRBV6-3 and TRBJ1-5; weak D call: TRBD1 (5 bases). V was clipped by 2 bases and J by 11 bases, with 16 bases between them. Germline lookup yields CDR1 MNHEY and CDR2 SVGEGT. The CDR3 runs 14 residues. This CDR3 reads CASSYQSGVWAQHF. In DNA, the CDR3 is TGTGCCAGCAGTTACCAATCGGGGGTGTGGGCCCAGCATTTT.

The rearrangement joins TRBV19 to TRBJ2-1, with D perhaps assigned TRBD1 or TRBD2 (6 bases each). Germline V lookup: CDR1 LNHDA, CDR2 SQIVND (reference sequence). V was shortened by 10 bases and J by 4 bases, with 11 bases between the two germline ends. The CDR3 consists of 12 residues. The CDR3 region has the DNA TGTGCCACCGGGGGCCAATACAATGAGCAGTTCTTC. Translated, it gives CATGGQYNEQFF.

The chain couples TRBV4-1 to TRBJ1-1, with TRBD1 as a possible D gene (6 bases). This CDR3 is built from 14 residues. Germline CDR1 MGHRA, CDR2 YSYEKL. The V end lost 5 bases, the J end lost 3 bases, and 13 bases lay between the germline ends. CDR3 region: CASSFRTADTEAFF. In DNA form, the CDR3 reads TGCGCCAGCAGCTTTAGGACAGCGGACACTGAAGCTTTCTTT.

This clone was observed at least ten times. The chain carries TRBV7-8 and TRBJ1-6; possible D gene TRBD1, 6 bases. The CDR3 contains 16 residues. CDR1 and CDR2 (germline): SGHVS, FQNEAQ. V lost 1 base to trimming and J lost 7 bases, with 14 bases between them. DNA for the CDR3: TGTGCCAGCAGCTTAGGGGCCACAGGGACGAATTCACCCCTCCACTTT. Translation gives CASSLGATGTNSPLHF.

The chain joins TRBV9 to TRBJ1-2; 7 nucleotides line up with TRBD1. V dropped 3 bases and J dropped 3; count of bases not matched to a gene: 5. Germline assignment: CDR1 SGDLS and CDR2 YYNGEE. The CDR3 contains 14 residues. In nucleotides, the CDR3 is TGTGCCAGCAGCGCCGGGACAGCCGACTATGGCTACACCTTC. It encodes CASSAGTADYGYTF.

The chain is built from TRBV6-6 and TRBJ2-7; D unresolved. V was trimmed by 6 bases and J by 0 bases, leaving 9 bases between them. The germline V gene has CDR1 MNHNY and CDR2 SVGAGI (reference sequence). The CDR3 contains 13 residues. The CDR3 DNA reads TGTGCCAGCAGGGGAACGAGCTCCTACGAGCAGTACTTC. Translated: CASRGTSSYEQYF.

This chain connects TRBV2 to TRBJ2-7; D not resolved. The ends were cut back, 3 bases at V and 6 bases at J, with 12 bases in the middle. CDR1 and CDR2 from the germline V gene are SNHLY and FYNNEI. The CDR3 is 13 residues long. DNA of the CDR3: TGTGCCAGCAGTGATCCCAACTCCCTCGAGCAGTACTTC. It specifies CASSDPNSLEQYF. Drawing the rest from reference TRBV2 and TRBJ2-7, the complete variable domain is EPEVTQTPSHQVTQMGQEVILRCVPISNHLYFYWYRQILGQKVEFLVSFYNNEISEKSEIFDDQFSVERPDGSNFTLKIRSTKLEDSAMYFCASSDPNSLEQYFGPGTRLTVT.